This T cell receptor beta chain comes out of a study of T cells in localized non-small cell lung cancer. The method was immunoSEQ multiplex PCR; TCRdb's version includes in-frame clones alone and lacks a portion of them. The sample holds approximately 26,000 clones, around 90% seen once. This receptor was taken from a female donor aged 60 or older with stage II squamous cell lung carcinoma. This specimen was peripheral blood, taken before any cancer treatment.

CDR3 residues: CASSWKGPTGELFF. In nucleotides, the CDR3 is TGTGCCAGCAGTTGGAAAGGACCCACCGGGGAGCTGTTTTTT. J is TRBJ2-2 and V is TRBV6-5, with D uncertain. This CDR3 comprises 14 residues. CDR1 and CDR2 (germline): MNHEY, SVGAGI. The V end lost 4 bases, the J end lost 4 bases, and 10 bases lay between the germline ends.